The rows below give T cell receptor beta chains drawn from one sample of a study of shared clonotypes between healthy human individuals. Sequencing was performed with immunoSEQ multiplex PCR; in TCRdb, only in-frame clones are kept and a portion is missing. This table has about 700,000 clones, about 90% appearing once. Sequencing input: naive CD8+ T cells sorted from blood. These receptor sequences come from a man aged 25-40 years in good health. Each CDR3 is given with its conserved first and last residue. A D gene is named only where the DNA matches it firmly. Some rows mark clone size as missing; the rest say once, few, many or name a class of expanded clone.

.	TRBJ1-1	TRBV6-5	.	TGTGCCAGCTTGGGGTTGACTGAAGCTTTCTTT	CASLGLTEAFF
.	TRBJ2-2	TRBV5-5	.	TGTGCCAGCTTGCTGAACACCGGGGAGCTGTTTTTT	CASLLNTGELFF
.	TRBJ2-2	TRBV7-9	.	TGTGCCAGCAGCTCCAGAGATAGGTCCGGGGAGCTGTTTTTT	CASSSRDRSGELFF
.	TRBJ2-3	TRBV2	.	TGTGCCAGCAGTGAAGGTCTGTCGGTGAGCACAGATACGCAGTATTTT	CASSEGLSVSTDTQYF
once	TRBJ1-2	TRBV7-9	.	TGTGCCAGCAGCCCCACGGCAGGCGGATATGGCTACACCTTC	CASSPTAGGYGYTF
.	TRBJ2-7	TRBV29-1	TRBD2	TGCAGCGTTGAGGCCGGGACTAGCAGTTCCTACGAGCAGTACTTC	CSVEAGTSSSYEQYF
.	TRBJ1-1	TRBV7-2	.	TGTGCCAGCAGCTTTGGCACTGAAGCTTTCTTT	CASSFGTEAFF
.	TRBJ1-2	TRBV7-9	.	TGTGCCAGCAGCTTAGCATCAGCTAGCGATGGCTACACCTTC	CASSLASASDGYTF
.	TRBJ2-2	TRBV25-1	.	TGTGCCAGCTCCCCCCGGGACACCCTATTATTCGGGTCCGGGGAGCTGTTTTTT	CASSPRDTLLFGSGELFF
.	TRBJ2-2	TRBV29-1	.	TGCAGCGTTGCCGGGTCGGGACAAGGGATCACCGGGGAGCTGTTTTTT	CSVAGSGQGITGELFF
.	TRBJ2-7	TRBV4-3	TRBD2	TGCGCCAGCAGCCAAGATCAAGCGGGAACGATGAACGAGCAGTACTTC	CASSQDQAGTMNEQYF
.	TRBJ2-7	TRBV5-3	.	TGTGCCAGAAGCCCCGAACGGGCGAGAGGGTACGAGCAGTACTTC	CARSPERARGYEQYF
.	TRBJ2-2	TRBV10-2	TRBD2	TGCGCCAGCAGTGAGTCGATGGGAGGGACCGGGGAGCTGTTTTTT	CASSESMGGTGELFF
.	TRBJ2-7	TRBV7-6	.	TGTGCCAGCAGCCCCAGGGCATCACCGGGGGTCGAGCAGTACTTC	CASSPRASPGVEQYF
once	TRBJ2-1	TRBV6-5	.	TGTGCCAGCAGTATTAGAGGGGAGTGGAATGAGCAGTTCTTC	CASSIRGEWNEQFF
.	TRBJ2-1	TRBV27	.	TGTGCCAGCAGTTCCCTAGGGCTTGACAATGAGCAGTTCTTC	CASSSLGLDNEQFF
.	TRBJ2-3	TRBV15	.	TGTGCCACCAGCAGAGTCTACTCGGGAGATACGCAGTATTTT	CATSRVYSGDTQYF
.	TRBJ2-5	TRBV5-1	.	TGCGCCAGCAGCTTGACCAGGGCCGAGACCCAGTACTTC	CASSLTRAETQYF
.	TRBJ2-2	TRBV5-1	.	TGCGCCAGCAGCTTGGAGGAGACAGCCTCGAACACCGGGGAGCTGTTTTTT	CASSLEETASNTGELFF
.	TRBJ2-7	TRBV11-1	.	TGTGCCAGCAGCTTATTTGCAGGACACGACTACGAGCAGTACTTC	CASSLFAGHDYEQYF
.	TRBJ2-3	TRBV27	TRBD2	TGTGCCAGCAGTTTGCGGGGGAGTTATGGTGCGCAGTATTTT	CASSLRGSYGAQYF
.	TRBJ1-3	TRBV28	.	TGTGCCAGCAGCCTCCCTGGGTCCTCTGGAAACACCATATATTTT	CASSLPGSSGNTIYF